This is a list of T cell receptor beta chains from one sample in a study of blood T cells in healthy people across ages. TCRdb re-called the 5' RACE reads with MiXCR, one entry per CDR3 protein. This table has around 1,500,000 distinct CDR3 sequences, 42% appearing once. The specimen was blood. Receptors originate from a young woman in good health. CDR3s include the opening cysteine and the closing phenylalanine or tryptophan. A D gene is named only where the DNA matches it firmly. Not all rows give a size; the values are once, few, many and, for expanded clones, a class.

>.|TRBV24-1|.|TRBJ2-5
TGTGCCACCAGTGATTTGTCAGAAGAGACCCAGTACTTC
CATSDLSEETQYF
>.|TRBV6-1|once|TRBJ2-5
TGTGCCAGCAGTGAATTGGAGGATGAGCAGTACTTC
CASSELEDEQYF
>.|TRBV5-1|.|TRBJ2-6
TGCGCCAGCAGCAGGACACAGCTCTCTGGGGCCAACGTCCTGACTTTC
CASSRTQLSGANVLTF
>.|TRBV28|.|TRBJ1-5
TGTGCCAGCAGTGCCCGAATTAGCAATCAGCCCCAGCATTTT
CASSARISNQPQHF
>TRBD2|TRBV2|many|TRBJ2-1
TGTGCCAGCAGTAGGACTAGCGGGAATGAGCAGTTCTTC
CASSRTSGNEQFF
>TRBD2|TRBV6-1|few|TRBJ2-2
TGTGCCAGCAGTCGCGGACTAGCGGTAAACACCGGGGAGCTGTTTTTT
CASSRGLAVNTGELFF
>.|TRBV29-1|.|TRBJ2-5
TGCAGCGTTCCCATTGGGGAGACCCAGTACTTC
CSVPIGETQYF
>.|TRBV12-3/TRBV12-4|once|TRBJ1-5
TGTGCCAGCAGTGGCGGGGCCCTCAATCAGCCCCAGCATTTT
CASSGGALNQPQHF
>.|TRBV7-8|few|TRBJ2-7
TGTGCCAGCAGCTTGAGGGTCAACTCCTACGAGCAGTACTTC
CASSLRVNSYEQYF
>TRBD1|TRBV6-5|.|TRBJ2-6
TGCGCCAGCAGCCCCGGACAGGTTTTAGGGGCCAACGTCCTGACTTTC
CASSPGQVLGANVLTF
>.|TRBV9|.|TRBJ1-1
TGTGCCAGCAGCGCTTCCCTGCGGGGGCTGACTGAAGCTTTCTTT
CASSASLRGLTEAFF
>.|TRBV7-9|few|TRBJ1-2
TGTGCCAGCAGCTTAAAAGCCGGTAGAAACTATGGCTACACCTTC
CASSLKAGRNYGYTF
>.|TRBV7-6|.|TRBJ2-5
TGTGCCTCGGCGATTCAAATGTACCAAGAGACCCAGTACTTC
CASAIQMYQETQYF
>.|TRBV12-3/TRBV12-4|many|TRBJ2-3
TGTGCCAGCAGCTTTTCCTCCGATACGCAGTATTTT
CASSFSSDTQYF
>.|TRBV12-3/TRBV12-4|.|TRBJ1-4
TGTGCCAGCAGTTTTCTTGGTGAAAAACTGTTTTTT
CASSFLGEKLFF
>.|TRBV7-9|.|TRBJ2-3
TGTGCCAGCAGCCCGACTAGTTTGCGTCTCCCGTGGACAGATACGCAGTATTTT
CASSPTSLRLPWTDTQYF
>.|TRBV21-1|.|TRBJ2-3
TGTGCCAGCAGCAGGGGGGGGCGGGGGAACCGCACAGATACGCAGTATTTT
CASSRGGRGNRTDTQYF
>.|TRBV7-9|few|TRBJ2-1
TGTGCCAGCAGGTCGACTACTGACTACAATGAGCAGTTCTTC
CASRSTTDYNEQFF
>TRBD1|TRBV5-5|few|TRBJ2-5
TGTGCCAGCAGCCAGGTGACAGGGGAGGAGACCCAGTACTTC
CASSQVTGEETQYF
>.|TRBV5-1|.|TRBJ2-3
TGCGCCAGCAGCTCGCAGGGCCACTCTACGCAGTATTTT
CASSSQGHSTQYF
>TRBD2|TRBV20-1|few|TRBJ2-1
TGCAGTGCTAGTGTCGGGACTAGCGGGGATAATGAGCAGTTCTTC
CSASVGTSGDNEQFF
>.|TRBV20-1|few|TRBJ2-1
TGCAGTGCTAGACCCTCGACAGCAAGCTCCTACAATGAGCAGTTCTTC
CSARPSTASSYNEQFF
>.|TRBV5-1|few|TRBJ1-1
TGCGCCAGCAGCACGGACGCGGCTCAAGCTTTCTTT
CASSTDAAQAFF
>TRBD1|TRBV6-1|.|TRBJ2-7
TGTGCCAGCATTGGGACAGAGGGGACCTACGAGAAGTACTTC
CASIGTEGTYEKYF
>TRBD1|TRBV5-1|few|TRBJ1-1
TGCGCCAGCAGCTTGGTACCGGGACAGGGGAACACTGAAGCTTTCTTT
CASSLVPGQGNTEAFF
>.|TRBV6-2/TRBV6-3|few|TRBJ1-6
TGTGCCAGCAGTTATCCAGCTTCACCCCTCCACTTT
CASSYPASPLHF
>.|TRBV20-1|few|TRBJ1-2
TGCAGTGCCTCCCTGGGGGGATCAGGCTACACCTTC
CSASLGGSGYTF
>.|TRBV6-6|.|TRBJ2-5
TGTGCCAGCAGTACCGGGGCCCTCCAAGAGACCCAGTACTTC
CASSTGALQETQYF
>.|TRBV21-1|.|TRBJ2-3
TGTGCCAGCAGCGGCCCGGGCCGGGGAGCGGGCACAGATACGCAGTATTTT
CASSGPGRGAGTDTQYF
>TRBD1|TRBV4-1|few|TRBJ2-7
TGCGCCAGCAGCCCCTTCCAGGGGGCTCCCCACTACGAGCAGTACTTC
CASSPFQGAPHYEQYF
>.|TRBV28|.|TRBJ1-2
TGTGCCAGCAGTCTCACAGGGAACCCTTCTTCGGCTAACTATGGCTACACCTTC
CASSLTGNPSSANYGYTF
>TRBD2|TRBV20-1|.|TRBJ2-1
TGCAGTGCTGAAGGGACTAGCGGGAGTAATGAGCAGTTCTTC
CSAEGTSGSNEQFF
>.|TRBV29-1|many|TRBJ1-5
TGCAGCGTTACGACTTCCGGGACGGTCAATCAGCCCCAGCATTTT
CSVTTSGTVNQPQHF
>.|TRBV10-2|.|TRBJ1-5
TGCGCCAGCAGTGAGGGGGCTAATCAGCCCCAGCATTTT
CASSEGANQPQHF
>.|TRBV7-2|.|TRBJ2-3
TGTGCCAGCAGCGCCGGGTTACGAGATACGCAGTATTTT
CASSAGLRDTQYF
>.|TRBV12-3/TRBV12-4|.|TRBJ1-2
TGTGCCAGCAGCCCTCTGATGGGGGCGAATGGCTACACCTTC
CASSPLMGANGYTF
>TRBD2|TRBV6-1|few|TRBJ2-3
TGTGCCAGCACAGGCCGTAGCGGGAGGGGTGTTGGTTCCACAGATACGCAGTATTTT
CASTGRSGRGVGSTDTQYF
>.|TRBV10-2|few|TRBJ2-7
TGCGCCAGCAGTGAGTCAAACAGCCCCTACGAGCAGTACTTC
CASSESNSPYEQYF
>TRBD1|TRBV12-3/TRBV12-4|.|TRBJ1-5
TGTGCCAGCTCGCGCTCCGCAGGGGGCGCATCTCAGCCCCAGCATTTT
CASSRSAGGASQPQHF
>.|TRBV4-1|.|TRBJ2-7
TGCGCCAGCAGCCAAGATCGAGCCTACAATGAGCAGTACTTC
CASSQDRAYNEQYF
>.|TRBV2|.|TRBJ1-5
TGTGCCAGCAGTGATCAATCAGGGCTCAATCAGCCCCAGCATTTT
CASSDQSGLNQPQHF
>.|TRBV14|few|TRBJ2-3
TGTGCCAGCAGCCAAGGACAGAAGGCCGATACGCAGTATTTT
CASSQGQKADTQYF